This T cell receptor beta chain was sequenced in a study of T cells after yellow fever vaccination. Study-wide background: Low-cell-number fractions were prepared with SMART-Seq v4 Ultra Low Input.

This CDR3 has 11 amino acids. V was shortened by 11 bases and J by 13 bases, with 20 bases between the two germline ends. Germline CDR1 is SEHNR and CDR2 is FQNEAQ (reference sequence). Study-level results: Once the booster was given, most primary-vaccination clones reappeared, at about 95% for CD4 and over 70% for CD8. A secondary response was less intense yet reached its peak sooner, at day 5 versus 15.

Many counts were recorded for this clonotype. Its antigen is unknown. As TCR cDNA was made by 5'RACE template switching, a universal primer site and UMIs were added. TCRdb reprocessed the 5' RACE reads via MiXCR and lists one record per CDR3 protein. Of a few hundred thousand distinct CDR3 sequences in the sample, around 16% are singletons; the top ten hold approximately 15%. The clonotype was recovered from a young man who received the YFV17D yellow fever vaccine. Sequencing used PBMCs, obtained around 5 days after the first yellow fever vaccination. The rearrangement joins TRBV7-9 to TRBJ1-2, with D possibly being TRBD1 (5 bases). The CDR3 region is CAFRDGTMLTF. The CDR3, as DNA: TGTGCCTTCCGGGACGGAACTATGCTCACCTTC.